Each of the 5 T cell receptor beta chains below was sequenced from the same sample in a study of blood T cell repertoires in COVID-19. TCRdb's copy holds only in-frame clones and misses some; the assay was immunoSEQ multiplex PCR. The table includes 180,000 or so clones, roughly 87% detected once. Sequencing was carried out using PBMCs or T cells enriched from blood (not recorded which). These receptors were taken from a middle-aged man who had recovered from COVID-19.

V and J are TRBV19 and TRBJ2-1, with 8 nucleotides matching TRBD2. Germline CDR1 is LNHDA and CDR2 is SQIVND (reference sequence). After removal of 10 bases from V and 1 base from J, the junction contained 18 bases not matched to a gene. The CDR3 covers 18 residues. The CDR3 region is CATGGGSRIVESYNEQFF. Here the CDR3 DNA reads TGTGCCACCGGGGGGGGGAGTCGGATTGTGGAGTCCTACAATGAGCAGTTCTTC.

The rearrangement joins TRBV10-2 to TRBJ1-1; possible D gene TRBD1, 6 bases. CDR3 length: 14 residues. Trimming took 6 bases from V and 1 from J, leaving 12 bases between them. From germline, CDR1 is WSHSY and CDR2 SAAADI. The CDR3 spells CASRQGKGNTEAFF. CDR3 DNA: TGCGCCAGCAGGCAGGGGAAGGGGAACACTGAAGCTTTCTTT.

The rearrangement links TRBV5-5 to TRBJ2-3, with 7 bases matching TRBD2. Germline V gene sequence: CDR1 SGHKS, CDR2 YYEKEE (reference sequence). The CDR3 has 16 amino acids. V shed 1 base, J shed 0 bases, and the junction held 5 bases outside the gene matches. The DNA of the CDR3 is TGTGCCAGCAGCTTGAGACTAGCCTCTAGCACAGATACGCAGTATTTT. Translated: CASSLRLASSTDTQYF.

CDR3 coding DNA: TGTGCCAGCAGCTTTAGCGGGAGGAACACCGGGGAGCTGTTTTTT. Protein sequence: CASSFSGRNTGELFF. The genes are TRBV7-8 and TRBJ2-2, with 9 bases identical to TRBD2. In germline, CDR1 is SGHVS, CDR2 FQNEAQ. This CDR3 has 15 amino acids. With V trimmed by 3 bases and J by 1 base, 0 bases remained unmatched. The full variable domain, its missing parts supplied by reference TRBV7-8 and TRBJ2-2, is GAGVSQSPRYKVAKRGQDVALRCDPISGHVSLFWYQQALGQGPEFLTYFQNEAQLDKSGLPSDRFFAERPEGSVSTLKIQRTQQEDSAVYLCASSFSGRNTGELFFGEGSRLTVL.

The rearrangement uses TRBV24-1 and TRBJ2-6, with 8 bases fitting TRBD1. Trimming cost V 2 bases and J 2 bases; bases outside gene matches: 7. Germline lookup yields CDR1 KGHDR and CDR2 SFDVKD. The CDR3 loop spans 18 amino acids. The CDR3 nucleotides are TGTGCCACCAGTGATTCGACGGACAGGGACCCTGGGGCCAACGTCCTGACTTTC. Translating gives CATSDSTDRDPGANVLTF.